The 8 T cell receptor beta chains given below trace back to one sample, sequenced in a study of identical twins. TCRdb re-derived calls from the 5' RACE reads in MiXCR, one entry per CDR3 protein. The sample holds fewer than 250,000 distinct CDR3 sequences, around 7.6% seen once. This sample was shared with a second study, whose subject was yellow fever vaccine responses in identical twins.

Sequenced: CD8+ T cells sorted from blood. These receptors were obtained from a woman in her late teens or twenties in good health.

This clonotype was seen a handful of times. V gene TRBV12-3 or TRBV12-4 combines with J gene TRBJ2-7; D unresolved. This CDR3 is built from 12 residues. Between the trimmed V and J ends, which lost 3 bases and 6 bases, there was a span of 9 bases. This CDR3 is CASSFRGSEQYF. The CDR3 DNA is TGTGCCAGCAGTTTTCGTGGGTCCGAGCAGTACTTC.

This clonotype came up a few times. This chain joins TRBV27 and TRBJ2-7; the D gene is possibly TRBD1 (6 bases). Between the trimmed V and J ends, which lost 2 bases and 2 bases, there was a span of 10 bases. Germline V gene lookup returns CDR1 MNHEY and CDR2 SMNVEV (reference sequence). The CDR3 consists of 14 residues. This chain's CDR3 is CASSLDRIAYEQYF. CDR3 coding DNA: TGTGCCAGCAGTTTAGACAGGATCGCCTACGAGCAGTACTTC.

The table lists this clonotype with a few counts. The chain carries TRBV4-1 and TRBJ2-3; D might be TRBD2 (5 bases). The CDR3 runs 16 residues. CDR1 is MGHRA, CDR2 YSYEKL, per germline. Trimming removed 0 bases at V and 0 bases at J, with 10 bases between. The CDR3 region has the DNA TGCGCCAGCAGCCAAGAACTAACTAGTAGCACAGATACGCAGTATTTT. It is translated as CASSQELTSSTDTQYF.

This clonotype was counted at least ten times. The V call is TRBV12-3 or TRBV12-4, the J call TRBJ1-6; 7 nucleotides line up with TRBD1. The CDR3 spans 14 residues. Trimming took 5 bases from V and 10 from J; bases not matched to a gene: 8. The CDR3 region is CASSPRDSGSPLHF. DNA for the CDR3: TGTGCCAGCAGTCCCCGGGACAGCGGGTCACCCCTCCACTTT.

A few counts support this clonotype. The chain has TRBV28 and TRBJ2-3, with TRBD2 identical over 13 bases. V shed 6 bases and J 0 bases; nucleotides not matched to a gene: 3. This CDR3 is 16 amino acids long. Germline V gene lookup returns CDR1 MDHEN and CDR2 SYDVKM. CDR3 nucleotides: TGTGCCAGCAGGGGGACTAGCGGGATAAGCACAGATACGCAGTATTTT. Protein product: CASRGTSGISTDTQYF.

The rearrangement joins TRBV7-9 to TRBJ2-1; D might be TRBD1 or TRBD2, each matching 6 bases. In germline, CDR1 is SEHNR, CDR2 FQNEAQ (reference sequence). V was shortened by 4 bases and J by 8 bases, with 21 bases between the two germline ends. This CDR3 has 16 residues. The CDR3 loop reads CASSSAWGAYTDEQFF. The CDR3, as DNA: TGTGCCAGCAGCTCGGCCTGGGGGGCCTATACCGATGAGCAGTTCTTC. Supplemented by reference TRBV7-9 and TRBJ2-1, the full variable domain reads DTGVSQNPRHKITKRGQNVTFRCDPISEHNRLYWYRQTLGQGPEFLTYFQNEAQLEKSRLLSDRFSAERPKGSFSTLEIQRTEQGDSAMYLCASSSAWGAYTDEQFFGPGTRLTVL.

As for this clonotype: Given a much more abundant clone one base away, this may be a read error. No conserved phenylalanine or tryptophan is present at the end of the CDR3, so a read error is the likely explanation. The genes are TRBV7-3 and TRBJ2-1, with TRBD2 matching 8 bases. This CDR3 has 15 residues. The germline gives CDR1 SGHTA, CDR2 FQGTGA. V trimming: 5 bases; J trimming: 4 bases; junction bases outside the gene matches: 7. CDR3 loop: CASSLQRESYNEQFI. The CDR3 coding sequence is TGTGCCAGCAGCCTCCAGCGGGAGTCTTACAATGAGCAGTTCATC.

This clonotype occurred a few times. V gene TRBV27 combines with J gene TRBJ2-7, with 8 bases that match TRBD1. The CDR3 has 14 residues. The V gene end was trimmed by 7 bases and the J gene end by 2 bases; junction bases not matched to a gene: 7. In germline, CDR1 is MNHEY, CDR2 SMNVEV (reference sequence). CDR3 sequence (DNA): TGTGCCAGCAAGATCAACAGGGGGACCTACGAGCAGTACTTC. Translating it yields CASKINRGTYEQYF.